This T cell receptor (beta chain) derives from a study of blood T cell repertoires in COVID-19. The wider study: Acute and convalescent COVID-19 specimens originated in the United States, Italy and Spain. T cells, B-cell-depleted T cells, or PBMCs supplied cDNA or gDNA.

Authors' processing steps: Amplification of reference gene primers provided the estimated nucleated cell counts. Sequencing used immunoSEQ multiplex PCR; TCRdb keeps in-frame clones, though not all of them. Clone size and the V and J calls come from that table; the DNA yielded D and trimming. Altogether roughly 200,000 clones are present, 85% to 90% being singletons, with the ten largest covering more than 5.5%. The CDR3 is made up of 14 amino acids. Germline V gene sequence: CDR1 SGHNT, CDR2 YENEEA. With 4 bases clipped from V and 3 bases from J, the junction kept 2 bases outside the gene matches. V usage is TRBV11-3 and J usage is TRBJ1-3; 8 bases are a match to TRBD1. The origin of this receptor is a man older than 75 with acute or convalescent COVID-19. The specimen sequenced was peripheral blood. The CDR3 is CASSSGQVGNTIYF. CDR3 nucleotide sequence: TGTGCCAGCAGCTCGGGACAGGTTGGAAACACCATATATTTT.